The following is a TCR beta chain sequence with its context. Its antigen is still unknown. This specimen belongs to a study of human T cells and chemical hapten exposure. Time point: patch test 1, 2 weeks after DPC sensitization. Treatment indicated: therapeutic diphenylcyclopropenone sensitization with weekly scalp DPC. In the original analysis: Counting gave a median of around 89,000 TCRs per sample, with values ranging from roughly 20,000 to 750,000. TCRdb redid the calling of the RACE reads with MiXCR, one entry per CDR3 protein. What appears here as the V and J calls and clone size reflects TCRdb's work, not the paper's. The sample has fewer than 130,000 distinct CDR3 sequences, 11% seen once. The trim removed 5 bases at V and 0 bases at J, leaving 6 bases unmatched. Germline values: CDR1 MNHNY, CDR2 SVGAGI (reference sequence). This CDR3 comprises 17 residues. General observations from the study: The number of TCRs above 1 in 1000 frequency did not change after DPC sensitization. Expanded TCRs created a significantly greater count of big CDR3 similarity clusters than controls did. Given that the donors had alopecia, their immune response may differ from that seen in healthy people.

The genes are TRBV6-6 and TRBJ2-6; 8 nucleotides align to TRBD1. This material consisted of whole blood, taken in connection with sensitization to the hapten diphenylcyclopropenone (DPC). The TCR comes from a woman aged 40 to 49 with alopecia areata. Some clones in this sample may be carry-over from other donors' samples. The CDR3 protein is CASSVQGARSGANVLTF. The CDR3 nucleotides are TGTGCCAGCAGTGTCCAGGGGGCGCGCTCTGGGGCCAACGTCCTGACTTTC.